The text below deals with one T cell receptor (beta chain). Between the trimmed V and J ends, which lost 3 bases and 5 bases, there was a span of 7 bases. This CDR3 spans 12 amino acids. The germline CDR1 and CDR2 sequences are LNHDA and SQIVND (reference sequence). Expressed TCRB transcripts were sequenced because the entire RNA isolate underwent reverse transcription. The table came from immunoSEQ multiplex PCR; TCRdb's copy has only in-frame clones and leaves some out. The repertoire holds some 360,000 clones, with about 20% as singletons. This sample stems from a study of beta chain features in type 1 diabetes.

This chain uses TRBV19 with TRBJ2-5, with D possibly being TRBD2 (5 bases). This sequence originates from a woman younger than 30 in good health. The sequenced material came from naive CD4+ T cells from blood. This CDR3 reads CASSISGETQYF. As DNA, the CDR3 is TGTGCCAGTAGTATTTCGGGGGAGACCCAGTACTTC.